Listed below are T cell receptor beta chains from one sample, sequenced in a study of cytomegalovirus exposure and HLA in healthy donors. Clones were sequenced by immunoSEQ multiplex PCR, and TCRdb holds only the in-frame ones, with some missing. The table shows 100,000 to 150,000 clones, with 75% to 85% occurring only once. Sequenced: PBMCs. All receptors derive from a man aged 25 to 45 in good health and CMV-seropositive. CDR3s include the opening cysteine and the closing phenylalanine or tryptophan. The D gene is left open where the match is weak. Size values are once, few and many counts, or a class for expanded clones, and some rows have none.

DNA: TGTGCCAGCGGGGACAGCGCTAACTATGGCTACACCTTC
CDR3: CASGDSANYGYTF
V: TRBV7-9
size: NA
D: TRBD1
J: TRBJ1-2

DNA: TGTGCCAGCAAGATTGTAGACCCTCAGGCCCTCCACTTT
CDR3: CASKIVDPQALHF
V: TRBV2
size: once
D: NA
J: TRBJ1-6

DNA: TGTGCCAGCAGCTTACGCCCTGGACAGATTAACACCGGGGAGCTGTTTTTT
CDR3: CASSLRPGQINTGELFF
V: TRBV7-3
size: once
D: NA
J: TRBJ2-2

DNA: TGCAGCGTTGAATACGGGAGTGCGGGCTACACCTTC
CDR3: CSVEYGSAGYTF
V: TRBV29-1
size: NA
D: NA
J: TRBJ1-2

DNA: TGTGCCAGCAGCGTGGGACTAGCGGGGGCCGGGAAGACCCAGTACTTC
CDR3: CASSVGLAGAGKTQYF
V: TRBV9
size: NA
D: TRBD2
J: TRBJ2-5

DNA: TGTGCCAGCAGCTTAGACCTGCTTAGCGGGGTTTACAATGAGCAGTTCTTC
CDR3: CASSLDLLSGVYNEQFF
V: TRBV7-2
size: NA
D: TRBD2
J: TRBJ2-1

DNA: TGTGCCAGCAGTGAAGCATCCCTAGCGGGGGGGCTATACAATGAGCAGTTCTTC
CDR3: CASSEASLAGGLYNEQFF
V: TRBV2
size: NA
D: TRBD2
J: TRBJ2-1

DNA: TGCGCCAGCAGCCCGGGACAGGGCTGGACAGATACGCAGTATTTT
CDR3: CASSPGQGWTDTQYF
V: TRBV23-1
size: NA
D: TRBD1
J: TRBJ2-3

DNA: TGTGCCAGCAGGTACAGGGACCAACACTACGAGCAGTACTTC
CDR3: CASRYRDQHYEQYF
V: TRBV6-1
size: few
D: NA
J: TRBJ2-7

DNA: TGTGCCAGCTCACTGTTGGGGGGGCGTAACTATGGCTACACCTTC
CDR3: CASSLLGGRNYGYTF
V: TRBV18
size: few
D: NA
J: TRBJ1-2

DNA: TGTGCCAGTAGTATTAAGTTACAGGGTGAGCAAAAGACCCAGTACTTC
CDR3: CASSIKLQGEQKTQYF
V: TRBV19
size: NA
D: NA
J: TRBJ2-5

DNA: TGTGCCAGCAGTGACTCTAAGTCGACCGGGGAGCTGTTTTTT
CDR3: CASSDSKSTGELFF
V: TRBV25-1
size: few
D: NA
J: TRBJ2-2

DNA: TGTGCCAGCGCATACAACACACAGAGCTCTGGAAACACCATATATTTT
CDR3: CASAYNTQSSGNTIYF
V: TRBV18
size: NA
D: NA
J: TRBJ1-3

DNA: TGTGCCAGCTCGGAGGGGGGAGGGAGAACAGATACGCAGTATTTT
CDR3: CASSEGGGRTDTQYF
V: TRBV7-6
size: NA
D: NA
J: TRBJ2-3

DNA: TGTGCCAGCAGCTTAGGCCGGGACTATGGCTACACCTTC
CDR3: CASSLGRDYGYTF
V: TRBV13
size: NA
D: NA
J: TRBJ1-2

DNA: TGTGCCAGCACCCTGACAGGACAAGAGACCCAGTACTTC
CDR3: CASTLTGQETQYF
V: TRBV6-5
size: NA
D: NA
J: TRBJ2-5

DNA: TGTGCCAGCAGCAAACTAGGACAGGGCGAAACCTATGGCTACACCTTC
CDR3: CASSKLGQGETYGYTF
V: TRBV9
size: NA
D: TRBD1
J: TRBJ1-2

DNA: TGCGCCAGCAGCTGGGCTTGGGGGGGGACTGAAGCTTTCTTT
CDR3: CASSWAWGGTEAFF
V: TRBV5-1
size: NA
D: NA
J: TRBJ1-1

DNA: TGTGCCAGCAGCGCAGGAGTCGGGGAGACTAACTATGGCTACACCTTC
CDR3: CASSAGVGETNYGYTF
V: TRBV7-8
size: NA
D: NA
J: TRBJ1-2

DNA: TGTGCCAGCAGCCTCACAGGGGAGTCACCCCTCCACTTT
CDR3: CASSLTGESPLHF
V: TRBV9
size: NA
D: TRBD1
J: TRBJ1-6

DNA: TGTGCCAGCAGTGTTGAGAGTGATGGCTACACCTTC
CDR3: CASSVESDGYTF
V: TRBV2
size: few
D: NA
J: TRBJ1-2

DNA: TGTGCCTGGAGTGTAGGAGGCGAAGCTTTCTTT
CDR3: CAWSVGGEAFF
V: TRBV30
size: NA
D: NA
J: TRBJ1-1

DNA: TGTGCCACCGCGGGAGGCACTGGGGCCAACGTCCTGACTTTC
CDR3: CATAGGTGANVLTF
V: TRBV6-1
size: NA
D: TRBD2
J: TRBJ2-6

DNA: TGTGCCAGCAGTTACGAGGCGGCAGATACGCAGTATTTT
CDR3: CASSYEAADTQYF
V: TRBV6-5
size: NA
D: NA
J: TRBJ2-3

DNA: TGTGCCAGCAGTTACTCAACATCAGGGAATTCACCCCTCCACTTT
CDR3: CASSYSTSGNSPLHF
V: TRBV6-5
size: NA
D: NA
J: TRBJ1-6

DNA: TGTGCTAGTGGTTTGGAGGGAGGGCGCGGCTATGGCTACACCTTC
CDR3: CASGLEGGRGYGYTF
V: TRBV12-5
size: NA
D: NA
J: TRBJ1-2

DNA: TGCGCCAGCAGCCCTCTTGACGGACAGGGGCGGGGTGGCTACACCTTC
CDR3: CASSPLDGQGRGGYTF
V: TRBV5-1
size: NA
D: TRBD1
J: TRBJ1-2